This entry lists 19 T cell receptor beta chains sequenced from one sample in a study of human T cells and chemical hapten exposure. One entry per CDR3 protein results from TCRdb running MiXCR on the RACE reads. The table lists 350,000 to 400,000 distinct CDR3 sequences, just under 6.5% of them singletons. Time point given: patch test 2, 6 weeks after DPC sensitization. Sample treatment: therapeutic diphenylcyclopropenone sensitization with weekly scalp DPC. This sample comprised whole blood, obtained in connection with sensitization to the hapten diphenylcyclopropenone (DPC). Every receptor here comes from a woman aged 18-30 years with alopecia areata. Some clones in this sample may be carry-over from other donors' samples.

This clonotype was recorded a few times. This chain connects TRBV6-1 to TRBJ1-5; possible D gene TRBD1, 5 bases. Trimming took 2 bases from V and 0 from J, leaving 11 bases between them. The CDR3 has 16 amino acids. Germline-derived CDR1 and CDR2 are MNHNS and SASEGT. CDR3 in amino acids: CASSEWGPNSNQPQHF. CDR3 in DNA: TGTGCCAGCAGTGAATGGGGACCGAATAGCAATCAGCCCCAGCATTTT.

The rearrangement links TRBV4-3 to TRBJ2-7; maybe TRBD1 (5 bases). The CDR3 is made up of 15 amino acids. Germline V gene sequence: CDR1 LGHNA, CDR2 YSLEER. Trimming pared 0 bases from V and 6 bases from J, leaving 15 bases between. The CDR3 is CASSQEAGIMGEQYF. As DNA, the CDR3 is TGCGCCAGCAGCCAAGAGGCAGGGATCATGGGCGAGCAGTACTTC.

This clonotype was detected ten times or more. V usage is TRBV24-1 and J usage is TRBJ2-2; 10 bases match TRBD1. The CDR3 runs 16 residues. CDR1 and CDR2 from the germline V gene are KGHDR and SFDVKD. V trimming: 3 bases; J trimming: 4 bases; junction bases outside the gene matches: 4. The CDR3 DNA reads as TGTGCCACCAGTGATCCCGGGACAGGGGTCACCGGGGAGCTGTTTTTT. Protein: CATSDPGTGVTGELFF.

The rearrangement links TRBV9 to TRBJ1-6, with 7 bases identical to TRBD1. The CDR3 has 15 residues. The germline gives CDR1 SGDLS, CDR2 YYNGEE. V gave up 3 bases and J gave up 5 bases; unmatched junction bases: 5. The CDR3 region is CASSATGLHNSPLHF. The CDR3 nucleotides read TGTGCCAGCAGCGCGACAGGGTTGCATAATTCACCCCTCCACTTT.

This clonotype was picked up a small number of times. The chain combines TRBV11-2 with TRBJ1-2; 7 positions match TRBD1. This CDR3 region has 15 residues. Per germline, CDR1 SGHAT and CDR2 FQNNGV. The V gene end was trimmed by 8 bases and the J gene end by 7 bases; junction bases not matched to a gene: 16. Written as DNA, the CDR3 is TGTGCCAGCGGGGAGGGCTCCTTGACAGGGCCTGGCTACACCTTC. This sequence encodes CASGEGSLTGPGYTF.

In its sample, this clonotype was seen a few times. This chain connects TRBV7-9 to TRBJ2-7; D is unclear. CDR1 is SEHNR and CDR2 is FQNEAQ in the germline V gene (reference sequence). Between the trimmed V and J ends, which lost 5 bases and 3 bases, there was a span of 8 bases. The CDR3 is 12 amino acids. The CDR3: CASSHSDYEQYF. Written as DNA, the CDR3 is TGTGCCAGCAGCCATTCCGACTACGAGCAGTACTTC. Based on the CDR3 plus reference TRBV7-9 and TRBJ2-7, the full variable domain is DTGVSQNPRHKITKRGQNVTFRCDPISEHNRLYWYRQTLGQGPEFLTYFQNEAQLEKSRLLSDRFSAERPKGSFSTLEIQRTEQGDSAMYLCASSHSDYEQYFGPGTRLTVT.

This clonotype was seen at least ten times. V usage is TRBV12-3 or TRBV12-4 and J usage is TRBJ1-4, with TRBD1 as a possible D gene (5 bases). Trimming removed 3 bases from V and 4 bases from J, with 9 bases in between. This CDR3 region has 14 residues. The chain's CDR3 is CASSFVGGNEKLFF. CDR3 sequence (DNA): TGTGCCAGCAGTTTCGTGGGGGGTAATGAAAAACTGTTTTTT.

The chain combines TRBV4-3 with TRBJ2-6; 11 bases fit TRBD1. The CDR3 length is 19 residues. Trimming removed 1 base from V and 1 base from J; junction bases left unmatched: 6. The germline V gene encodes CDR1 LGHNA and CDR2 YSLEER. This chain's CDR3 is CASSQAPGQGVSGANVLTF. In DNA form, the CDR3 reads TGCGCCAGCAGCCAAGCCCCGGGACAGGGGGTTTCTGGGGCCAACGTCCTGACTTTC.

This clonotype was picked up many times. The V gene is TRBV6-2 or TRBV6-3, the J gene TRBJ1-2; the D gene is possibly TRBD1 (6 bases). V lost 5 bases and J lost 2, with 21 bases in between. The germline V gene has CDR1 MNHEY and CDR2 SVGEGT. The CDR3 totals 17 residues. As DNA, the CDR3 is TGTGCCAGCAGTAGCCCTTGGACAGCTTACCGCAACTATGGCTACACCTTC. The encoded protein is CASSSPWTAYRNYGYTF.

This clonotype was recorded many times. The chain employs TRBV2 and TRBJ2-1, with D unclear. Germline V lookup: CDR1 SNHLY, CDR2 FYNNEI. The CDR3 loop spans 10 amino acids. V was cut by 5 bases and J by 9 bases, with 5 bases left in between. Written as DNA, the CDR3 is TGTGCCAGCAGTCGGGCTGAGCAGTTCTTC. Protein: CASSRAEQFF.

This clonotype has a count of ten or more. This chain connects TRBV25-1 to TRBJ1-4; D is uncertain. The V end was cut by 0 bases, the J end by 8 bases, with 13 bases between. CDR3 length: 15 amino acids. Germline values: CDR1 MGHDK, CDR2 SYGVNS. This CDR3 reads CASSEYKSDREKLFF. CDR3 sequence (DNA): TGTGCCAGCAGTGAATATAAGAGTGATAGAGAAAAACTGTTTTTT.

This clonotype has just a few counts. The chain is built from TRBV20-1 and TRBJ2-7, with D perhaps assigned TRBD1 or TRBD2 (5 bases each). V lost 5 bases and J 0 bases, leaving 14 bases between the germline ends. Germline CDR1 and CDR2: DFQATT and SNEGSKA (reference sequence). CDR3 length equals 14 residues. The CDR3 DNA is TGCAGTGCTTCCGGGACCTTGGACTCCTACGAGCAGTACTTC. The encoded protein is CSASGTLDSYEQYF.

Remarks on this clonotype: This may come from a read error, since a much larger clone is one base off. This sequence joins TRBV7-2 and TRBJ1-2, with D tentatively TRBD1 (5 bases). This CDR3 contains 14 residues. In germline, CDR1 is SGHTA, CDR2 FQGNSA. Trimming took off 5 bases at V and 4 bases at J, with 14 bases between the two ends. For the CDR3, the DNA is TGTGCCAGCAGCCCCAGGGATAATCTCTATGGCTACACCTTC. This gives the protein CASSPRDNLYGYTF.

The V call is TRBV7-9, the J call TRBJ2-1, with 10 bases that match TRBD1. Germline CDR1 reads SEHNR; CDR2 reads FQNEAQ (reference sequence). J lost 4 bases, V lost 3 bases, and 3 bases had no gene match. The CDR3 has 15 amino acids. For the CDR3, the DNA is TGTGCCAGCAGCTTGGGACAGGGGTTATACAATGAGCAGTTCTTC. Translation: CASSLGQGLYNEQFF.

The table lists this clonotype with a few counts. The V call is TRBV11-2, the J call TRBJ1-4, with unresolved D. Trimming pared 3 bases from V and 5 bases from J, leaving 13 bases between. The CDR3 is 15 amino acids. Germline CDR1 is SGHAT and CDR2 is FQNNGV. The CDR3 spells CASSFVLPGNEKLFF. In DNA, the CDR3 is TGTGCCAGCAGCTTCGTACTCCCTGGAAATGAAAAACTGTTTTTT.

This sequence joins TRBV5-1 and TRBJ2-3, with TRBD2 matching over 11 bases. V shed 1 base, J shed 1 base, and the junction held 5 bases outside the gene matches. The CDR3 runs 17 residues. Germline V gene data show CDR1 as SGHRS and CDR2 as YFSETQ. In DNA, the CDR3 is TGCGCCAGCAGCTTGCTTTCACTAGCGGGGGGCACAGATACGCAGTATTTT. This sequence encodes CASSLLSLAGGTDTQYF.

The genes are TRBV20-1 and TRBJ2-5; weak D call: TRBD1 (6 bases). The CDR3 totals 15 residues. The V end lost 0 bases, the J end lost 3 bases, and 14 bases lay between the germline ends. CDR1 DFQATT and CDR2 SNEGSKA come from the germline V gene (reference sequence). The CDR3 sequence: CSARDSRGGKETQYF. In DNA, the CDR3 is TGCAGTGCTAGAGATTCAAGAGGGGGAAAAGAGACCCAGTACTTC.

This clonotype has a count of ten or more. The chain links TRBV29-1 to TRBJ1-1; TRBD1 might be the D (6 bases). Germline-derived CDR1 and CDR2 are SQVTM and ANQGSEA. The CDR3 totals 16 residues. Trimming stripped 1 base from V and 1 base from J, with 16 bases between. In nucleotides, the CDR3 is TGCAGCGTTGAAGGGGCAGGGGAGAAGCGGAACACTGAAGCTTTCTTT. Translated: CSVEGAGEKRNTEAFF. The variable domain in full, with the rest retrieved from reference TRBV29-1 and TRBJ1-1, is SAVISQKPSRDICQRGTSLTIQCQVDSQVTMMFWYRQQPGQSLTLIATANQGSEATYESGFVIDKFPISRPNLTFSTLTVSNMSPEDSSIYLCSVEGAGEKRNTEAFFGQGTRLTVV.

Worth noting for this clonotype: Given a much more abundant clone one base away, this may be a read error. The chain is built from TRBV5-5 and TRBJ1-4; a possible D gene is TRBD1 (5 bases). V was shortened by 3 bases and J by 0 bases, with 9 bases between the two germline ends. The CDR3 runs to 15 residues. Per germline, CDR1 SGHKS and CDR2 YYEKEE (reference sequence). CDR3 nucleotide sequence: TGTGCCAGCAGCTGGGACGATGCAACTAATGAAAAACTGTTTTTT. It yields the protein CASSWDDATNEKLFF.